A selection of T cell receptor beta chains follows, all from one sample in a study of shared clonotypes between healthy human individuals. Sequencing used immunoSEQ multiplex PCR; TCRdb keeps in-frame clones, though not all of them. Of 2,500,000 or so clones in the sample, under 95% were seen once. The material sequenced was naive CD4+ T cells from PBMCs. The source is a man younger than 35 in good health. Some clones in this sample may be carry-over from other donors' samples. Both conserved end residues are part of each CDR3. D genes are given only for firm matches. Clone size is not always given. Where it is, it says once, few, many or a class for expanded clones.

j_gene,d_gene,abundance,v_gene,CDR3nt,CDR3aa
TRBJ2-7,TRBD2,-,TRBV6-5,TGTGCCAGCAGTTACGGATCTAGCGGGAATACCTACGAGCAGTACTTC,CASSYGSSGNTYEQYF
TRBJ1-4,-,-,TRBV28,TGTGCCAGCAGTTCCTCAGGGAAGGGGGGTGAAAAACTGTTTTTT,CASSSSGKGGEKLFF
TRBJ2-7,-,-,TRBV14,TGTGCCAGCAGCCCCACCAGGGCCTACGAGCAGTACTTC,CASSPTRAYEQYF
TRBJ1-1,-,-,TRBV5-1,TGCGCCAGCAGCTTGCAACAGGGCTATACTGAAGCTTTCTTT,CASSLQQGYTEAFF
TRBJ1-3,-,-,TRBV29-1,TGCAGCGTTGATGGCTCTGGAAACACCATATATTTT,CSVDGSGNTIYF
TRBJ2-5,-,-,TRBV25-1,TGTGCCAGCAGTGAAGTTGTCAGGCCGGGGGCCCAGTACTTC,CASSEVVRPGAQYF
TRBJ2-5,-,-,TRBV25-1,TGTGCCAGCAGTGAATCGGGGGGCCAGGGGTACTTC,CASSESGGQGYF
TRBJ2-1,-,-,TRBV4-3,TGCGCCAGCAGCCATGCACTAGGACCCTCAACCTACAATGAGCAGTTCTTC,CASSHALGPSTYNEQFF
TRBJ1-1,-,-,TRBV15,TGTGCCACCAGCAGAGGGGGTGGGGGAGCTTTCTTT,CATSRGGGGAFF
TRBJ2-7,-,-,TRBV11-3,TGTGCCAGCAGCTTACGGGGATTTAGTAACGAGCAGTACTTC,CASSLRGFSNEQYF
TRBJ2-1,TRBD2,once,TRBV14,TGTGCCAGCAGCCAAAAAGGGCAGGGACTAGCGTCGTTTGAGCAGTTCTTC,CASSQKGQGLASFEQFF
TRBJ1-2,-,-,TRBV19,TGTGCCAGTAGAACTAGGGCCGTCACGGACTATGGCTACACCTTC,CASRTRAVTDYGYTF
TRBJ2-7,TRBD2,-,TRBV7-9,TGTGCCAGCAGCTTAGGTTTTAGCGGGGCCTACGAGCAGTACTTC,CASSLGFSGAYEQYF
TRBJ2-7,-,-,TRBV5-8,TGTGCCAGCAGTTGGAGGGGGACACCCTACGAGCAGTACTTC,CASSWRGTPYEQYF
TRBJ2-2,-,-,TRBV6-6,TGTGCCAGCAGTCTGACTAGGCCCGGGGAGCTGTTTTTT,CASSLTRPGELFF
TRBJ2-5,-,-,TRBV6-1,TGTGCCACCGGACCAGTAGAGCAGTACTTC,CATGPVEQYF
TRBJ2-7,TRBD2,-,TRBV6-6,TGTGCCAGCAGTTACTTCGGACTAGCGGACGAGCAGTACTTC,CASSYFGLADEQYF
TRBJ2-1,-,-,TRBV7-3,TGTGCCAGCAGCTCCCGGTCAATCGGCGGTAATGAGCAGTTCTTC,CASSSRSIGGNEQFF
TRBJ2-7,-,-,TRBV10-3,TGTGCCATCAGCATCATTGGAGAGCAGTACTTC,CAISIIGEQYF
TRBJ2-1,TRBD2,once,TRBV29-1,TGCAGCGCCAACAGCGGGAGGTGGTCCTACAATGAGCAGTTCTTC,CSANSGRWSYNEQFF
TRBJ2-2,-,-,TRBV10-3,TGTGCCATCAGTGGTCGGGACACCGGGGAGCTGTTTTTT,CAISGRDTGELFF
TRBJ2-3,-,-,TRBV5-1,TGCGCCAGCAGCTTGATGGCAGGCACAGATACGCAGTATTTT,CASSLMAGTDTQYF
TRBJ1-2,-,-,TRBV5-1,TGCGCCAGCAGCTTAGACCCGGGCTCTAACTATGGCTACACCTTC,CASSLDPGSNYGYTF
TRBJ1-2,-,-,TRBV6-1,TGTGCCAGCAGTGAAGAAGTTTACACTTTCACCTTC,CASSEEVYTFTF
TRBJ2-7,TRBD2,-,TRBV7-2,TGTGCCAGCAGCTTAGAGTGGCGGGAGGGCCTCGAGCAGTACTTC,CASSLEWREGLEQYF
TRBJ2-7,-,few,TRBV4-1,TGCGCCAGCAGCCAAGATAACCTGCGGGAGCAGTACTTC,CASSQDNLREQYF
TRBJ2-1,TRBD1,-,TRBV28,TGTGCCAGCAGTTTACCCTCCTTTAGGACAGGGGAATCTGGTGAGCAGTTCTTC,CASSLPSFRTGESGEQFF
TRBJ2-3,TRBD2,-,TRBV19,TGTGCCAGTAGTACTCGGACTAGCGTGAGCACAGATACGCAGTATTTT,CASSTRTSVSTDTQYF
TRBJ2-3,-,-,TRBV28,TGTGCCAGCAGTTTTTGGGCTAGATGGGAAGGAGATACGCAGTATTTT,CASSFWARWEGDTQYF
TRBJ2-2,-,-,TRBV6-1,TGTGCCAGCTCACCTCTAGCCGCGAACACCGGGGAGCTGTTTTTT,CASSPLAANTGELFF
TRBJ1-1,TRBD1,-,TRBV11-3,TGTGCCAGCAGCCCCGGACAGGGTGATGAAGCTTTCTTT,CASSPGQGDEAFF
TRBJ2-7,-,-,TRBV2,TGTGCCAGCCGGACGTTACTCTACGAGCAGTACTTC,CASRTLLYEQYF
TRBJ1-4,-,-,TRBV5-1,TGCGCCAGCAGCCCCGCGGACCTCCCGCTGGTAAAACTGTTTTTT,CASSPADLPLVKLFF
TRBJ2-2,TRBD1,-,TRBV5-1,TGCGCCAGCAGCTGGGACAGAGCCTTCACCGGGGAGCTGTTTTTT,CASSWDRAFTGELFF
TRBJ2-7,-,-,TRBV7-9,TGTGCCAGCAGCCCCCAGGGCGGGACGTCCTACGAGCAGTACTTC,CASSPQGGTSYEQYF
TRBJ2-5,-,-,TRBV28,TGTGCCAGCAGTTTACCCCGATCGGGAGAGACCCAGTACTTC,CASSLPRSGETQYF
TRBJ1-2,-,-,TRBV25-1,TGTGCCAGCAGTGAATCAGGAACCAAAGCTACCTATGGCTACACCTTC,CASSESGTKATYGYTF
TRBJ2-7,-,once,TRBV19,TGTGCCAGTAGTATGGGATACGAGCAGTACTTC,CASSMGYEQYF
TRBJ1-3,TRBD1,-,TRBV7-8,TGTGCCAGCAGCCCGGCTTCACAGGGGGCCTTCTCTGGAAACACCATATATTTT,CASSPASQGAFSGNTIYF
TRBJ1-5,TRBD1,-,TRBV28,TGTGCCAGCAGTTTATCCGGGACAGGGGGTACTCAGCCCCAGCATTTT,CASSLSGTGGTQPQHF
TRBJ1-4,TRBD1,-,TRBV28,TGTGCCAGCAGTCTCCACCGGACAGGGTTTAATGAAAAACTGTTTTTT,CASSLHRTGFNEKLFF
TRBJ1-3,-,-,TRBV5-1,TGCGCCAGCAGCTTAACAGTGGAGGACACCATATATTTT,CASSLTVEDTIYF
TRBJ1-1,-,-,TRBV5-1,TGCGCCAGCAGCTTGGGCGGGGGAATGAACACTGAAGCTTTCTTT,CASSLGGGMNTEAFF
TRBJ2-6,-,once,TRBV6-6,TGTGCCAGCAGTTGGGGCGGAGAGACCGGGGCCAACGTCCTGACTTTC,CASSWGGETGANVLTF
TRBJ1-2,-,once,TRBV11-2,TGTGCCAGCAGCCCCGGGGTCCACTTC,CASSPGVHF
TRBJ1-4,-,-,TRBV4-1,TGCGCCAGCAGCCAAGTTGCCAGGGCGGTGTTTTTT,CASSQVARAVFF
TRBJ2-5,-,-,TRBV6-5,TGTGCCAGCAGTTACGAGGGGGGAGGAGAGACCCAGTACTTC,CASSYEGGGETQYF
TRBJ1-2,-,once,TRBV28,TGTGCCAGCAGTTTTCCGCAGCAGAACTATGGCTACACCTTC,CASSFPQQNYGYTF
TRBJ1-3,-,-,TRBV18,TGTGCCAGCTCACCAGGGCGGAGCCCTTCTGGAAACACCATATATTTT,CASSPGRSPSGNTIYF
TRBJ1-4,-,-,TRBV5-1,TGCGCCAGCAGCCGGGATTCAACTAATGAAAAACTGTTTTTT,CASSRDSTNEKLFF
TRBJ2-5,TRBD1,-,TRBV2,TGTGCCAGCAGAGACAGGGAAGAGGGGGCCCAAGAGACCCAGTACTTC,CASRDREEGAQETQYF
TRBJ2-7,-,once,TRBV7-2,TGTGCCAGCAGCGCAAGAGCGAGCTCCTACGAGCAGTACTTC,CASSARASSYEQYF
TRBJ2-7,-,-,TRBV2,TGTGCCAGCAGTGTGGGCGGGGGCGTCAGGTACGAGCAGTACTTC,CASSVGGGVRYEQYF
TRBJ1-2,-,-,TRBV6-6,TGTGCCAGCACCCGACTCTATGGCTACACCTTC,CASTRLYGYTF